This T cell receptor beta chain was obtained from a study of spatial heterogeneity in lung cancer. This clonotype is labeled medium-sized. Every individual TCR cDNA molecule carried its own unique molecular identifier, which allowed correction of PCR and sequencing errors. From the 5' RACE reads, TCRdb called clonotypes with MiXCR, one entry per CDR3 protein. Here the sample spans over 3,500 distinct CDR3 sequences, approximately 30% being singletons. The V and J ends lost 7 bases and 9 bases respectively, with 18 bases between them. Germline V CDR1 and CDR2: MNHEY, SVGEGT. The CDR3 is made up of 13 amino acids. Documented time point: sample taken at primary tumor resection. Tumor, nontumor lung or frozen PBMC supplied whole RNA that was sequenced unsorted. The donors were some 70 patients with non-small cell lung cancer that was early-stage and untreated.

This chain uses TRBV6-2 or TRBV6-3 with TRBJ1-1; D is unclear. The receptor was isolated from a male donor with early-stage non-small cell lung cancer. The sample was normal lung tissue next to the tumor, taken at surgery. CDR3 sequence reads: CASKASRESKAFF. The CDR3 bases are TGTGCCAGCAAAGCCTCGCGGGAATCTAAAGCTTTCTTT.